The next 9 T cell receptor beta chains were all read from a single sample in a study of cytomegalovirus exposure and HLA in healthy donors. 13 Jbeta primers and 60 Vbeta primers were used for the PCR. The assay was immunoSEQ multiplex PCR, and TCRdb's table has in-frame clones only and misses some. The table has around 110,000 clones, 60% to 80% seen once. Sequenced input: PBMCs. These receptors all stem from a boy aged 5-17 years in good health and CMV-seronegative.

The chain couples TRBV14 to TRBJ1-6; D unresolved. Germline assignment: CDR1 SGHDN and CDR2 FVKESK. Deletions cut 0 bases from V and 8 bases from J, with 5 bases between. This CDR3 spans 13 amino acids. The CDR3: CASSQDGHSPLHF. CDR3 nucleotides: TGTGCCAGCAGCCAAGATGGCCATTCACCCCTCCACTTT.

The chain uses TRBV2 and TRBJ1-5, with D possibly TRBD1 on 6 matching bases. Trimming removed 7 bases at V and 2 bases at J, with 9 bases between. The CDR3 consists of 13 residues. Germline V gives CDR1 SNHLY, CDR2 FYNNEI. The CDR3 loop is CASNRQGNQPQHF. CDR3 nucleotide sequence: TGTGCCAGCAACCGACAGGGCAATCAGCCCCAGCATTTT.

The CDR3 spells CASSDPGLLQETQYF. The CDR3 DNA follows: TGTGCCAGCAGTGATCCGGGACTTCTACAAGAGACCCAGTACTTC. V is TRBV28 and J is TRBJ2-5, with D perhaps matching TRBD2 (6 bases). The CDR3 runs to 15 residues. Germline CDR1 MDHEN, CDR2 SYDVKM. V lost 5 bases, J lost 2 bases, and 15 bases lay in between.

The gene calls are TRBV2 and TRBJ2-7, with D possibly matching TRBD2 (6 bases). CDR3 length equals 16 residues. From germline, CDR1 is SNHLY and CDR2 FYNNEI. Trimming removed 5 bases at V and 3 bases at J, with 20 bases between. The CDR3 DNA follows: TGTGCCAGCAGTCCCTCGTCGATAGCGGTAATCTACGAGCAGTACTTC. Its protein is CASSPSSIAVIYEQYF.

The genes are TRBV27 and TRBJ2-1; D possibly corresponds to TRBD1 (6 bases). The V gene's germline CDR1 is MNHEY and CDR2 SMNVEV (reference sequence). Trimming took off 4 bases at V and 8 bases at J, with 18 bases between the two ends. The CDR3 sequence is 15 residues long. The CDR3 DNA sequence: TGTGCCAGCAGTTCCCGCGTGGGGGCGGTGGATGAGCAGTTCTTC. This codes for CASSSRVGAVDEQFF.

This sequence joins TRBV18 and TRBJ1-4; possible D gene TRBD1, 5 bases. V lost 0 bases and J 11 bases, leaving 16 bases between the germline ends. This CDR3 is 15 amino acids long. The V gene's germline CDR1 is KGHSH and CDR2 LQKENI. The chain's CDR3 is CASSPPERGNRKLFF. The CDR3 DNA reads as TGTGCCAGCTCACCACCGGAAAGGGGAAACAGGAAACTGTTTTTT.

Here the CDR3 reads CASSTQGAGLNEQFF. The DNA for the CDR3 is TGTGCCAGCAGCACCCAGGGGGCGGGCCTCAATGAGCAGTTCTTC. The chain employs TRBV9 and TRBJ2-1; TRBD1 aligns across 8 bases. Trimming cost V 4 bases and J 6 bases; bases outside gene matches: 9. The CDR3 runs to 15 residues. Germline-derived CDR1 and CDR2 are SGDLS and YYNGEE. The variable domain in full, with the rest retrieved from reference TRBV9 and TRBJ2-1, is DSGVTQTPKHLITATGQRVTLRCSPRSGDLSVYWYQQSLDQGLQFLIQYYNGEERAKGNILERFSAQQFPDLHSELNLSSLELGDSALYFCASSTQGAGLNEQFFGPGTRLTVL.

The chain carries TRBV21-1 and TRBJ2-5; TRBD2 reflects the table's D call only, with no check against the DNA. TRBV21-1 is annotated as a pseudogene. The CDR3 loop spans 11 amino acids. CDR3 in DNA: TGTGCCAGCCCCCTAGGAGAGACCCAGTACTTC. This gives the protein CASPLGETQYF.

The chain has TRBV4-1 and TRBJ1-5; D is perhaps TRBD1 (5 bases). Germline values: CDR1 MGHRA, CDR2 YSYEKL. Trimming cost V 2 bases and J 2 bases, with 10 bases left between them. The CDR3 runs 15 residues. The chain's CDR3 is CASSQRGFGNQPQHF. In nucleotides, the CDR3 is TGCGCCAGCAGCCAACGGGGGTTTGGCAATCAGCCCCAGCATTTT.